This T cell receptor beta chain was captured by sequencing in a study of cytomegalovirus exposure and HLA in healthy donors. Overall study findings and caveats: Investigators reported 150 to 200 TCR beta chains as tied to cytomegalovirus. The study dropped some indistinguishable V segments, TRBV6-2 and TRBV6-3 among them. Later findings reportedly placed an Asian-associated ancestry cluster below the approximately 670-donor mean for N-insertions.

Of note for this clone: What it recognizes is unknown.

V dropped 7 bases and J dropped 4 bases, with 17 bases sitting between them. Germline values: CDR1 SQVTM, CDR2 ANQGSEA. This CDR3 is 13 amino acids long. Amplification used 60 Vbeta primers and 13 Jbeta primers. The protocol was immunoSEQ multiplex PCR, while the TCRdb copy is restricted to in-frame clones and leaves out a portion. In the table there are 200,000 or so clones, under 90% of which are singletons. The sample consisted of PBMCs. The sequence was obtained from a boy younger than 10 in good health and CMV-seronegative. The chain has TRBV29-1 and TRBJ2-7; D may be TRBD1 (5 bases). The CDR3 DNA follows: TGCAGCGCAGTAACGGTGGGGCTTTACGAGCAGTACTTC. Translation: CSAVTVGLYEQYF.